These T cell receptor beta chains were read from a single sample in a study of PD-1 blockade in classical Hodgkin lymphoma. Some clones are missing from TCRdb's copy, which holds only in-frame ones; the method was immunoSEQ multiplex PCR. The sample has about 43,000 clones; roughly 72% are singletons. Sequencing used peripheral blood mononuclear cells (PBMCs), obtained before the second cycle of nivolumab. Source of these receptors: a human donor with classical Hodgkin lymphoma. CDR3s include the opening cysteine and the closing phenylalanine or tryptophan. Each record gives: CDR3 protein, CDR3 DNA, J gene, D gene, clone size, CDR3 length, V gene. The D gene is left open where the match is weak. Not every row has a clone size; where given, it reads once, few, many or a size class.

CDR3: CASSPMLNEQYF
DNA: TGTGCCAGCAGCCCTATGCTTAACGAGCAGTACTTC
J: TRBJ2-7
D: -
size: few
length: 12
V: TRBV7-9

CDR3: CASSVAGSYEQYF
DNA: TGTGCCAGCAGCGTAGCGGGCAGCTACGAGCAGTACTTC
J: TRBJ2-7
D: -
size: -
length: 13
V: TRBV9

CDR3: CASSIFMTGTGANVLTF
DNA: TGTGCCAGCAGCATCTTTATGACAGGGACTGGGGCCAACGTCCTGACTTTC
J: TRBJ2-6
D: TRBD1
size: -
length: 17
V: TRBV5-6

CDR3: CSVRQEPLRTDTQYF
DNA: TGCAGCGTTCGGCAGGAACCCTTGCGCACAGATACGCAGTATTTT
J: TRBJ2-3
D: -
size: -
length: 15
V: TRBV29-1

CDR3: CASSLEGYDEQFF
DNA: TGTGCCAGCAGCTTAGAAGGTTACGATGAGCAGTTCTTC
J: TRBJ2-1
D: -
size: few
length: 13
V: TRBV7-6

CDR3: CASRLISLGANYGYTF
DNA: TGTGCCAGCAGGTTGATAAGCCTGGGAGCGAACTATGGCTACACCTTC
J: TRBJ1-2
D: -
size: -
length: 16
V: TRBV7-8

CDR3: CASTPRASGPYEQYF
DNA: TGTGCCAGCACCCCGAGGGCTAGCGGGCCCTACGAGCAGTACTTC
J: TRBJ2-7
D: TRBD2
size: -
length: 15
V: TRBV25-1

CDR3: CASSSGQAYSPLHF
DNA: TGTGCCAGCAGCTCGGGACAGGCCTATTCACCCCTCCACTTT
J: TRBJ1-6
D: TRBD1
size: -
length: 14
V: TRBV7-2

CDR3: CASSLEASGNYEQYF
DNA: TGTGCCAGCAGCTTAGAGGCTAGCGGCAACTACGAGCAGTACTTC
J: TRBJ2-7
D: TRBD2
size: -
length: 15
V: TRBV7-6

CDR3: CASKGYYQEFF
DNA: TGTGCCAGCAAGGGGTACTACCAGGAGTTCTTC
J: TRBJ2-1
D: -
size: -
length: 11
V: TRBV27

CDR3: CASSLVMEGHEQFF
DNA: TGTGCCAGCAGCTTAGTAATGGAGGGGCACGAGCAGTTCTTC
J: TRBJ2-1
D: -
size: -
length: 14
V: TRBV7-9

CDR3: CASSFNYRDNQETQYF
DNA: TGTGCCAGCAGCTTTAACTACAGGGATAACCAAGAGACCCAGTACTTC
J: TRBJ2-5
D: -
size: -
length: 16
V: TRBV9

CDR3: CASGLAGEHNEQFF
DNA: TGTGCCAGTGGACTAGCGGGAGAACACAATGAGCAGTTCTTC
J: TRBJ2-1
D: TRBD2
size: few
length: 14
V: TRBV19

CDR3: CASGRGSEQFF
DNA: TGTGCTAGTGGTCGGGGGAGTGAGCAGTTCTTC
J: TRBJ2-1
D: -
size: -
length: 11
V: TRBV12-5

CDR3: CASSLDRHMNTEAFF
DNA: TGTGCCAGCAGCTTGGATCGACATATGAACACTGAAGCTTTCTTT
J: TRBJ1-1
D: -
size: few
length: 15
V: TRBV5-5

CDR3: CASSSEDRWIYGYTF
DNA: TGTGCCAGCAGCTCTGAGGACAGGTGGATCTATGGCTACACCTTC
J: TRBJ1-2
D: TRBD1
size: -
length: 15
V: TRBV7-9

CDR3: CASSFSKGGYGYTF
DNA: TGTGCCAGCAGCTTTAGTAAGGGGGGCTATGGCTACACCTTC
J: TRBJ1-2
D: -
size: -
length: 14
V: TRBV11-2

CDR3: CASSVGAGVVETQYF
DNA: TGTGCCAGCAGCGTAGGGGCGGGAGTCGTAGAGACCCAGTACTTC
J: TRBJ2-5
D: TRBD2
size: once
length: 15
V: TRBV9

CDR3: CASSVGRSGTDETQYF
DNA: TGTGCCAGCAGCGTAGGGCGAAGTGGGACGGACGAGACCCAGTACTTC
J: TRBJ2-5
D: -
size: -
length: 16
V: TRBV9

CDR3: CASSRTPGLAGGPNEQYF
DNA: TGTGCCAGCAGCCGAACTCCCGGACTAGCGGGAGGGCCCAACGAGCAGTACTTC
J: TRBJ2-7
D: TRBD2
size: -
length: 18
V: TRBV7-8

CDR3: CASSSGGRKTF
DNA: TGTGCCAGCAGCTCCGGGGGGCGGAAGACCTTC
J: TRBJ1-2
D: -
size: few
length: 11
V: TRBV5-4

CDR3: CASSRPRVYEQYF
DNA: TGTGCCAGCAGCCGGCCCAGGGTCTACGAGCAGTACTTC
J: TRBJ2-7
D: -
size: -
length: 13
V: TRBV7-2

CDR3: CASSLSQGTEAFF
DNA: TGCGCCAGCAGCTTAAGTCAAGGCACTGAAGCTTTCTTT
J: TRBJ1-1
D: -
size: few
length: 13
V: TRBV4-3

CDR3: CASSLGPLEQYF
DNA: TGTGCCAGCAGCTTAGGGCCACTCGAGCAGTACTTC
J: TRBJ2-7
D: -
size: -
length: 12
V: TRBV7-9

CDR3: CASSRTSGANYEQYF
DNA: TGTGCCAGCAGCCGGACTAGCGGGGCTAACTACGAGCAGTACTTC
J: TRBJ2-7
D: TRBD2
size: -
length: 15
V: TRBV5-5

CDR3: CASSPQTVNTEAFF
DNA: TGTGCCAGCAGCCCTCAGACAGTGAACACTGAAGCTTTCTTT
J: TRBJ1-1
D: -
size: -
length: 14
V: TRBV6-5

CDR3: CSVRDFATNEKLFF
DNA: TGCAGCGTACGGGACTTCGCAACTAATGAAAAACTGTTTTTT
J: TRBJ1-4
D: -
size: -
length: 14
V: TRBV29-1

CDR3: CASSYSAKLFF
DNA: TGTGCCAGTAGTTATAGCGCTAAACTGTTTTTT
J: TRBJ1-4
D: -
size: -
length: 11
V: TRBV19

CDR3: CASSQDARDYLNEKLFF
DNA: TGCGCCAGCAGCCAAGATGCCAGGGATTATCTTAATGAAAAACTGTTTTTT
J: TRBJ1-4
D: -
size: -
length: 17
V: TRBV4-3

CDR3: CASSKGGNTGELFF
DNA: TGTGCCAGTAGTAAGGGGGGAAACACCGGGGAGCTGTTTTTT
J: TRBJ2-2
D: -
size: -
length: 14
V: TRBV19

CDR3: CASTPGNQPQHF
DNA: TGTGCCAGCACCCCGGGAAATCAGCCCCAGCATTTT
J: TRBJ1-5
D: -
size: -
length: 12
V: TRBV7-9

CDR3: CATVRQGGYEQYF
DNA: TGTGCCACCGTGCGACAGGGTGGATACGAGCAGTACTTC
J: TRBJ2-7
D: TRBD1
size: -
length: 13
V: TRBV6-1

CDR3: CASSHHLSNQPQHF
DNA: TGTGCCAGCAGTCACCACCTTAGCAATCAGCCCCAGCATTTT
J: TRBJ1-5
D: -
size: -
length: 14
V: TRBV6-5

CDR3: CASSVGGRAGGVTGELFF
DNA: TGTGCCAGCAGCGTAGGGGGACGAGCGGGAGGTGTGACCGGGGAGCTGTTTTTT
J: TRBJ2-2
D: TRBD2
size: -
length: 18
V: TRBV9

CDR3: CASSSGVENSPLHF
DNA: TGTGCCAGCAGCTCTGGTGTGGAAAATTCACCCCTCCACTTT
J: TRBJ1-6
D: -
size: -
length: 14
V: TRBV7-3

CDR3: CASSVGLTGGLFF
DNA: TGTGCCAGCAGCGTAGGATTGACAGGGGGGCTGTTTTTT
J: TRBJ2-2
D: TRBD1
size: -
length: 13
V: TRBV9

CDR3: CASSLINGGEAFF
DNA: TGTGCCAGCAGCTTGATTAACGGTGGGGAAGCTTTCTTT
J: TRBJ1-1
D: -
size: -
length: 13
V: TRBV7-7

CDR3: CASSFLSSGRTGEQFF
DNA: TGTGCCAGCAGCTTTCTTTCTAGCGGGAGGACTGGTGAGCAGTTCTTC
J: TRBJ2-1
D: TRBD2
size: -
length: 16
V: TRBV7-2

CDR3: CASSPRGDSREVDGQPQHF
DNA: TGTGCCAGCAGCCCCCGGGGAGACTCCAGGGAGGTGGACGGGCAGCCCCAGCATTTT
J: TRBJ1-5
D: -
size: -
length: 19
V: TRBV7-8

CDR3: CASSGGGISQPQHF
DNA: TGTGCCAGCAGCGGTGGGGGCATCAGTCAGCCCCAGCATTTT
J: TRBJ1-5
D: -
size: few
length: 14
V: TRBV9

CDR3: CASSTYLRTGDNEKLFF
DNA: TGTGCCAGCAGCACCTACCTCCGGACGGGCGATAATGAAAAACTGTTTTTT
J: TRBJ1-4
D: -
size: -
length: 17
V: TRBV27

CDR3: CASSEAESEAFF
DNA: TGTGCCAGCAGTGAGGCTGAATCGGAAGCTTTCTTT
J: TRBJ1-1
D: -
size: -
length: 12
V: TRBV2

CDR3: CASSHQNTGELFF
DNA: TGTGCCAGCAGTCATCAGAACACCGGGGAGCTGTTTTTT
J: TRBJ2-2
D: -
size: -
length: 13
V: TRBV27

CDR3: CASSSGQSTNQPQHF
DNA: TGTGCCAGCAGTAGCGGGCAGTCTACAAATCAGCCCCAGCATTTT
J: TRBJ1-5
D: -
size: -
length: 15
V: TRBV25-1